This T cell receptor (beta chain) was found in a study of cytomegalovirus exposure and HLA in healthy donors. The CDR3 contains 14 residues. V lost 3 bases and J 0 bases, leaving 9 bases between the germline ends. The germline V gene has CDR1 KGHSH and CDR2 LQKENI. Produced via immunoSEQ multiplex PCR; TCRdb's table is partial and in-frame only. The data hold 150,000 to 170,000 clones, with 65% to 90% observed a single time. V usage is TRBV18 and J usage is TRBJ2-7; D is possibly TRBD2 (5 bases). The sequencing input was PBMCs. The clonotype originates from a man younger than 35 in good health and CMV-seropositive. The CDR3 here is CASSPPEGSYEQYF. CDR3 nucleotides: TGTGCCAGCTCACCGCCAGAGGGCTCCTACGAGCAGTACTTC.